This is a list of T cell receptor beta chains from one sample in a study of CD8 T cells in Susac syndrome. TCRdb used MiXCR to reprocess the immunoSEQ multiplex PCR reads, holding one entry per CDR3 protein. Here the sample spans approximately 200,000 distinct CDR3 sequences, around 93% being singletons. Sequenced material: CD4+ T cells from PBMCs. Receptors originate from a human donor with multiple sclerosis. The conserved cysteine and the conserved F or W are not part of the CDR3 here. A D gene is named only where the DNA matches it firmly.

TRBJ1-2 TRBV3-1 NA ASSPRTNYGYT
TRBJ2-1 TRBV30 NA AWSVGLGGYNEQF
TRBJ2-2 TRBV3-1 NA ASRGGGELF
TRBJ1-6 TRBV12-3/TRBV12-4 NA ASSGGLSPLH
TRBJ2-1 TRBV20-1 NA SAGGRASGAYNEQF
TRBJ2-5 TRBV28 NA ASSPARPRPETQY
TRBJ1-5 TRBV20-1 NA SALEYSNQPQH
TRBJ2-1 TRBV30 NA AWAKNRGDEQF
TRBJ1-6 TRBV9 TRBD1 ASSATGTGDSPLH
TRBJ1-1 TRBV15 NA ATSRDPQKQKAF
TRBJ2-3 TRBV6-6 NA ASSYTYTDTQY
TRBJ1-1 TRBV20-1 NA SAREASEAF
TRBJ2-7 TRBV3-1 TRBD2 ASSQERNGGTYEQY
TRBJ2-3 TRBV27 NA ASSGEVGAADTQY
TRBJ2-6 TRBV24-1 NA ATSDSKGRPGANVLT
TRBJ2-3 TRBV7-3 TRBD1 ASSPQGGTDTQY
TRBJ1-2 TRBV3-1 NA ASSQAPGAPRGYT